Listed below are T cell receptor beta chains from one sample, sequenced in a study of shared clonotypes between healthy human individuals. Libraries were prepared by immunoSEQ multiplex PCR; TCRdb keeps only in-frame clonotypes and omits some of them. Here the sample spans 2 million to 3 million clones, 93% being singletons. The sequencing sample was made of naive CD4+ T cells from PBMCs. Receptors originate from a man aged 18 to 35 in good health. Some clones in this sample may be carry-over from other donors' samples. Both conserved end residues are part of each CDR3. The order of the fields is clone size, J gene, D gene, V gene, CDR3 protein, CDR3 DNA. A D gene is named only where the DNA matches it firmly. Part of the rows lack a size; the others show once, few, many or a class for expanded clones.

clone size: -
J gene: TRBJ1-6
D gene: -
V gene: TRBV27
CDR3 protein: CASSARRGSGNSPLHF
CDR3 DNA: TGTGCCAGCAGTGCGAGGCGGGGATCGGGGAATTCACCCCTCCACTTT

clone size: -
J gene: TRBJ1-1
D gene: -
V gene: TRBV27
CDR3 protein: CASSTRFPANTEAFF
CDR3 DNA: TGTGCCAGCAGTACCCGGTTCCCGGCGAACACTGAAGCTTTCTTT

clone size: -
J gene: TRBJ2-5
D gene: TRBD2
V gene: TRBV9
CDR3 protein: CASSPQSGGYQETQYF
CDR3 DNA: TGTGCCAGCAGCCCTCAAAGCGGGGGGTACCAAGAGACCCAGTACTTC

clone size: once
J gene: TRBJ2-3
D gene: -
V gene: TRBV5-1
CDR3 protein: CASSPGTQERTDTQYF
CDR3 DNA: TGCGCCAGCAGCCCGGGGACCCAAGAGCGAACAGATACGCAGTATTTT

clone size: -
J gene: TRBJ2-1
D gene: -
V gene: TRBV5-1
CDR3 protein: CASSLVAGISNEQFF
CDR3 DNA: TGCGCCAGCAGCTTGGTGGCAGGGATTAGCAATGAGCAGTTCTTC

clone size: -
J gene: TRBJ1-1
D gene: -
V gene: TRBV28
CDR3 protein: CASSLPGLNTEAFF
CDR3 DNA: TGTGCCAGCAGTTTACCAGGGTTGAACACTGAAGCTTTCTTT

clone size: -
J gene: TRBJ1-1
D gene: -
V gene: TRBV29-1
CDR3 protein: CSVEEGLGNTEAFF
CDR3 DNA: TGCAGCGTTGAGGAGGGGTTGGGGAACACTGAAGCTTTCTTT

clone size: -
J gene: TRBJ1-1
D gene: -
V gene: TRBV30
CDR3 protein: CAWSFSRRNTEAFF
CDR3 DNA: TGTGCCTGGAGTTTCTCTCGGAGGAACACTGAAGCTTTCTTT

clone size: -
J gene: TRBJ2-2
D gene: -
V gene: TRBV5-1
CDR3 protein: CASSLADQSTGELFF
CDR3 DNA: TGCGCCAGCAGCTTGGCGGACCAATCCACCGGGGAGCTGTTTTTT

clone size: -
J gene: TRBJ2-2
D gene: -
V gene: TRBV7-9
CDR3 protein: CASSFAKWERNTGELFF
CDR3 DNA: TGTGCCAGCAGCTTCGCTAAGTGGGAGAGGAACACCGGGGAGCTGTTTTTT

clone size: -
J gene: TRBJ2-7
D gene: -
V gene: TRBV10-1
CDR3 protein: CASSRTTYEQYF
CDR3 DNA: TGCGCCAGCAGCCGGACAACCTACGAGCAGTACTTC

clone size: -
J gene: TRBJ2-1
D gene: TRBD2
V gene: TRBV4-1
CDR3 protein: CASSLIPTGGYNEQFF
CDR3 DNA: TGCGCCAGCAGCCTCATCCCCACGGGAGGATACAATGAGCAGTTCTTC

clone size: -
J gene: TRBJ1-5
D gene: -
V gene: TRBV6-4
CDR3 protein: CASSVDSYQPQHF
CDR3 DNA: TGTGCCAGCAGTGTCGACAGTTATCAGCCCCAGCATTTT

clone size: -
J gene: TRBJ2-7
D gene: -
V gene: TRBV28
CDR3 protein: CASSLGQDYEQYF
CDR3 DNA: TGTGCCAGCAGTTTAGGTCAGGACTACGAGCAGTACTTC

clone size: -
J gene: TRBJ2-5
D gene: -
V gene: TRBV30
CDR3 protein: CAWSGHRGLGETQYF
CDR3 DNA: TGTGCCTGGAGTGGGCATCGAGGGTTGGGCGAGACCCAGTACTTC

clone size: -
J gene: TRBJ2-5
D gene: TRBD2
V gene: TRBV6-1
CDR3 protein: CASRVGGVAETQYF
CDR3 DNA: TGTGCCAGCAGGGTCGGGGGGGTGGCGGAGACCCAGTACTTC

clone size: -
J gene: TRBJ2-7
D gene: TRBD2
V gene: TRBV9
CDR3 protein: CASSPEPGGSYSYEQYF
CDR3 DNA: TGTGCCAGCAGCCCCGAGCCCGGCGGGAGCTACTCCTACGAGCAGTACTTC

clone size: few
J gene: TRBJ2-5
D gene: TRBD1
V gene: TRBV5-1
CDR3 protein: CASSLTGTGEETQYF
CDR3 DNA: TGCGCCAGCAGCTTAACCGGGACAGGAGAAGAGACCCAGTACTTC

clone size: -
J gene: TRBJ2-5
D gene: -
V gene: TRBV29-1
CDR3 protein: CSVDPSTVGGETQYF
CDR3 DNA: TGCAGCGTTGACCCTTCCACGGTGGGAGGAGAGACCCAGTACTTC

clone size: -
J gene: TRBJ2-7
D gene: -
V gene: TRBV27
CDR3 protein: CASSRTAISYEQYF
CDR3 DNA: TGTGCCAGCAGTAGGACAGCCATTTCCTACGAGCAGTACTTC

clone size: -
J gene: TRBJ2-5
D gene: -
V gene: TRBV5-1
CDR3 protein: CASSPGTLGGRTQYF
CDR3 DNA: TGCGCCAGCAGCCCAGGGACTTTAGGGGGAAGGACCCAGTACTTC

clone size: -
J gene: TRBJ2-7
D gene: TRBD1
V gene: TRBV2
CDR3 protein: CASTPGDRGTYEQYF
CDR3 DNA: TGTGCCAGCACCCCCGGGGACAGGGGTACCTACGAGCAGTACTTC

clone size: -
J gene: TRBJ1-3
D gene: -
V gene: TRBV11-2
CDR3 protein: CASSNLGGKANTIYF
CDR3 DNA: TGTGCCAGCAGCAATTTGGGGGGAAAAGCAAACACCATATATTTT

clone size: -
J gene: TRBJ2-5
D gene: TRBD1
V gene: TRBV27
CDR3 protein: CASSTPGTGQETQYF
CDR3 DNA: TGTGCCAGCAGTACGCCCGGGACAGGGCAAGAGACCCAGTACTTC

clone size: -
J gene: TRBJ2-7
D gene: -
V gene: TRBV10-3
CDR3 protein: CAISESIGPGPDYEQYF
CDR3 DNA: TGTGCCATCAGTGAGTCGATCGGACCCGGACCCGACTACGAGCAGTACTTC

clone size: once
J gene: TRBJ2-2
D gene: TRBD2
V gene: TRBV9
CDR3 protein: CASSVSSGSHTGELFF
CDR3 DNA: TGTGCCAGCAGCGTTTCGAGCGGGAGCCACACCGGGGAGCTGTTTTTT

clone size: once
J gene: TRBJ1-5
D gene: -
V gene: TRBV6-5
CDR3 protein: CASSRDRNQPQHF
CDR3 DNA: TGTGCCAGCAGCCGCGACAGGAATCAGCCCCAGCATTTT

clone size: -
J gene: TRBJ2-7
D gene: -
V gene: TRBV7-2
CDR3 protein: CASSSSGIYEQYF
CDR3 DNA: TGTGCCAGCAGCTCCAGCGGAATCTACGAGCAGTACTTC

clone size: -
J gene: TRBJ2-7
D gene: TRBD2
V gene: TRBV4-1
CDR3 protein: CASSQDSTGGGVYEQYF
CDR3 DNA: TGCGCCAGCAGCCAAGATTCAACGGGAGGAGGAGTCTACGAGCAGTACTTC

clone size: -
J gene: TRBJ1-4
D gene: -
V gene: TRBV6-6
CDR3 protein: CASSSRGEKLFF
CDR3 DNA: TGTGCCAGCAGTTCCCGGGGGGAAAAACTGTTTTTT

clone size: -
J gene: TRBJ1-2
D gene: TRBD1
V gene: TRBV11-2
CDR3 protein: CASSLDPGDRGGYTF
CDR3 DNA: TGTGCCAGCAGCTTAGACCCCGGGGACAGGGGCGGCTACACCTTC

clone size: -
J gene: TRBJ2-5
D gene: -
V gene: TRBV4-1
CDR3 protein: CASSHGLGEQETQYF
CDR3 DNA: TGCGCCAGCAGCCATGGCTTGGGGGAACAAGAGACCCAGTACTTC

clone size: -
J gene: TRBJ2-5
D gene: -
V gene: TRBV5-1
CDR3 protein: CASRDPGAGWTQYF
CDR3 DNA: TGCGCCAGCAGAGATCCTGGGGCAGGGTGGACCCAGTACTTC

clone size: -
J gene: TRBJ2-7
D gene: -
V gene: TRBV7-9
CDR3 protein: CASSARARHEQYF
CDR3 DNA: TGTGCCAGCAGCGCCCGGGCCCGGCACGAGCAGTACTTC

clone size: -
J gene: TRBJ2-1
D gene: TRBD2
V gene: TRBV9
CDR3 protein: CASSGSGTSGYNEQFF
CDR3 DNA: TGTGCCAGCAGCGGATCCGGGACTAGCGGCTACAATGAGCAGTTCTTC

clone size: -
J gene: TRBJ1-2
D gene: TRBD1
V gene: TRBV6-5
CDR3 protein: CASMGTGTNYGYTF
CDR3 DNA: TGTGCCAGCATGGGGACAGGAACTAACTATGGCTACACCTTC

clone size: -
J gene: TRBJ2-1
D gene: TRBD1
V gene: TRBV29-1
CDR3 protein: CSVATGEISYNEQFF
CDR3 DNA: TGCAGCGTCGCGACAGGGGAAATTTCCTACAATGAGCAGTTCTTC

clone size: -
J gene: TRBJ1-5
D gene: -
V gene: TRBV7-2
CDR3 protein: CASSLVGPGQPQHF
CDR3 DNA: TGTGCCAGCAGCTTAGTGGGACCGGGTCAGCCCCAGCATTTT

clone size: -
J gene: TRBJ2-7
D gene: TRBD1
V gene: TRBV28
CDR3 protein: CASSQGTVKVYEQYF
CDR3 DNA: TGTGCCAGCAGTCAGGGGACAGTTAAGGTCTACGAGCAGTACTTC

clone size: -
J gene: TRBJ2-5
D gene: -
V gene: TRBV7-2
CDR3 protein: CASSLLGFETQYF
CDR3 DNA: TGTGCCAGCAGCTTGTTGGGGTTTGAGACCCAGTACTTC

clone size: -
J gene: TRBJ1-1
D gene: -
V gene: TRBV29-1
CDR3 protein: CSVRTLNTEAFF
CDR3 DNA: TGCAGCGTTAGGACTTTGAACACTGAAGCTTTCTTT

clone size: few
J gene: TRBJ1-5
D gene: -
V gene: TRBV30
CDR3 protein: CAWSLRGGHQPQHF
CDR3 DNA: TGTGCCTGGAGTCTTAGGGGCGGTCATCAGCCCCAGCATTTT

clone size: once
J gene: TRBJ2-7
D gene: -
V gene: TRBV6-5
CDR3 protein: CASSYSYRETYEQYF
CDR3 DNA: TGTGCCAGCAGTTACTCTTACAGGGAAACCTACGAGCAGTACTTC

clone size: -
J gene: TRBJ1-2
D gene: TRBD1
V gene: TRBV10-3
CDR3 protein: CAISGDRDGYTF
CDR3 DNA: TGTGCCATCAGTGGGGACAGGGATGGCTACACCTTC

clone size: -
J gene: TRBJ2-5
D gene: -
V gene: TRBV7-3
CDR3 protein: CASSRGSQETQYF
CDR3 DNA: TGTGCCAGCAGCCGGGGGAGCCAAGAGACCCAGTACTTC

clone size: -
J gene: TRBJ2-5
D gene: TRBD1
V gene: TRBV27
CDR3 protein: CASSLVYGRGRETQYF
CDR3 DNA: TGTGCCAGCAGTTTAGTGTACGGCAGGGGGCGAGAGACCCAGTACTTC

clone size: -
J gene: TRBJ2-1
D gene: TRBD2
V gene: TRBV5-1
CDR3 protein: CASSWGLAGVRNEQFF
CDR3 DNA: TGCGCCAGCAGCTGGGGACTAGCGGGAGTTCGGAATGAGCAGTTCTTC

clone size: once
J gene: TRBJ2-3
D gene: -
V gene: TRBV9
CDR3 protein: CASSVNWDTDTQYF
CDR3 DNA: TGTGCCAGCAGCGTAAACTGGGACACAGATACGCAGTATTTT

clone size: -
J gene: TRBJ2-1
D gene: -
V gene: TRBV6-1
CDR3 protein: CASSVVTEFGNEQFF
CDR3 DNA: TGTGCCAGCAGTGTGGTGACAGAGTTTGGAAATGAGCAGTTCTTC

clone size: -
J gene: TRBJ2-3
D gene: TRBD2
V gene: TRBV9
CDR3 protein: CASSVAGVSDTQYF
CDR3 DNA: TGTGCCAGCAGCGTGGCGGGAGTGTCAGATACGCAGTATTTT

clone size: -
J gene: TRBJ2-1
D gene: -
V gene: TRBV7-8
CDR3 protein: CATALREAYNEQFF
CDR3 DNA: TGTGCCACCGCCCTTCGGGAAGCCTACAATGAGCAGTTCTTC

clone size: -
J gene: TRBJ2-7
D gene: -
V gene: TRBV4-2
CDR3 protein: CASSQGTGSSYEQYF
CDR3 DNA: TGTGCCAGCAGCCAAGGTACGGGAAGCTCCTACGAGCAGTACTTC

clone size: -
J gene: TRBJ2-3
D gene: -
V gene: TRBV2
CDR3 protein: CASSEALGDSPTQYF
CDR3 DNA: TGTGCCAGCAGTGAAGCGCTCGGCGACTCCCCGACGCAGTATTTT

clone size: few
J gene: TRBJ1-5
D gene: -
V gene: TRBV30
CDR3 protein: CAWSGGREIGNQPQHF
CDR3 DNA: TGTGCCTGGAGTGGGGGGAGGGAGATCGGGAATCAGCCCCAGCATTTT